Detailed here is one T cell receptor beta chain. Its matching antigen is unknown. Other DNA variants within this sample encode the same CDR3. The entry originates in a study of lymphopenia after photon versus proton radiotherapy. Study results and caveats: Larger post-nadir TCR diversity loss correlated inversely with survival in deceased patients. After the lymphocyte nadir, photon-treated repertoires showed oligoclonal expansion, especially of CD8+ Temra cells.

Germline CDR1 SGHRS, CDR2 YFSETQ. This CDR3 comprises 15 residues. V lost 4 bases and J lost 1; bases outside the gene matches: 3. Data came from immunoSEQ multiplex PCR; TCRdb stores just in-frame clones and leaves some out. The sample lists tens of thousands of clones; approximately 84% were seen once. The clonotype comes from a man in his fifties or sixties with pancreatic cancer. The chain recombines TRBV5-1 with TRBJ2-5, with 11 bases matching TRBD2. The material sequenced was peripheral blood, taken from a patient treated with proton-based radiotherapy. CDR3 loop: CASSRGTSGQETQYF. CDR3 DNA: TGCGCCAGCAGCCGGGGGACTAGCGGCCAAGAGACCCAGTACTTC.